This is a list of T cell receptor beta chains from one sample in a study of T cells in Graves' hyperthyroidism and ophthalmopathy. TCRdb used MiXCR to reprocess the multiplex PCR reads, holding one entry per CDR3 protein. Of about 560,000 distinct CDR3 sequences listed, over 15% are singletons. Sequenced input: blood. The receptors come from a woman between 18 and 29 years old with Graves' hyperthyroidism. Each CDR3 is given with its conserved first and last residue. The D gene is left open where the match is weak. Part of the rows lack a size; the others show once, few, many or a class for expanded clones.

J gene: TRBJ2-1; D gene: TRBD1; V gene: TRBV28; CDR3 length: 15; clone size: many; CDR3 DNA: TGTGCCAGCAGTTCACCGGGACAGGGATCTTATGAGCAGTTCTTC; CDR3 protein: CASSSPGQGSYEQFF
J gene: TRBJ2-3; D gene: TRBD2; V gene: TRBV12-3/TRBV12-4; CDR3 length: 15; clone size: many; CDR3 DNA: TGTGCCAGCAGTTTACCTAGCGGGAGCACAGATACGCAGTATTTT; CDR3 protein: CASSLPSGSTDTQYF
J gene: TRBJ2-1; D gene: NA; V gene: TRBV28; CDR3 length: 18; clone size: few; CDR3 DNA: TGTGCCAGCAGTTTATGGGGGCGGCGGGGATCCTCCTACAATGAGCAGTTCTTC; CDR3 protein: CASSLWGRRGSSYNEQFF
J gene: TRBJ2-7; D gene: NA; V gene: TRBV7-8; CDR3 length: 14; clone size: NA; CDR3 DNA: TGTGCCAGCAGCTTAGCAGGGGGGATTGGCGAGCAGTACTTC; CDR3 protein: CASSLAGGIGEQYF
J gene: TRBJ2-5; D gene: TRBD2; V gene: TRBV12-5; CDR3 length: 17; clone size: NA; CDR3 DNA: TGTGCTAGTGGGGGGGGGGACTGGGCTAGCGGGGTTGAGACCCAGTACTTC; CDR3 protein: CASGGGDWASGVETQYF
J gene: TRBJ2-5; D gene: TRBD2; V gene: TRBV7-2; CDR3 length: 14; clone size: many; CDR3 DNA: TGTGCCAGCAGCCCGGACGGGAGGATGCGGACCCAGTACTTC; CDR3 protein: CASSPDGRMRTQYF
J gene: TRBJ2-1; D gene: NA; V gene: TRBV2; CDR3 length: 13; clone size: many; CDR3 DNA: TGTGCCAGCAGCGCTGATAGTTTCGATGAGCAGTTCTTC; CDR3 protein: CASSADSFDEQFF
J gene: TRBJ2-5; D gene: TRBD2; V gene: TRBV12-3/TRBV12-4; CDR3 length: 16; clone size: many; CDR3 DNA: TGTGCCAGCAGCCGCACTAGCGGGGGGGCCAGAGAGACCCAGTACTTC; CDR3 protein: CASSRTSGGARETQYF
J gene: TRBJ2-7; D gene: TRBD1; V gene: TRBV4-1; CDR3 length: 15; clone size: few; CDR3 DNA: TGCGCCAGCAGCTATCCGGGACAGGGACTCTACGAGCAGTACTTC; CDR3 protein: CASSYPGQGLYEQYF
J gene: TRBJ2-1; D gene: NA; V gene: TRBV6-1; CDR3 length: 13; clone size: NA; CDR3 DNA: TGTGCCAGCAGCCCGCTGTTGGACAATGAGCAGTTCTTC; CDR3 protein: CASSPLLDNEQFF
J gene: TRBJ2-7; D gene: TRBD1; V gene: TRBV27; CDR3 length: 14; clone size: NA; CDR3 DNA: TGTGCCAGCAGTTTAGGGACAGCAATCTACGAGCAGTACTTC; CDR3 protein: CASSLGTAIYEQYF
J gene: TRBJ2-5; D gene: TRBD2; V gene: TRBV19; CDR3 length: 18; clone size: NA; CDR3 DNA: TGTGCCAGTAGTACAGGGACTAGCGGGGGGCCCTCACAAGAGACCCAGTACTTC; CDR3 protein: CASSTGTSGGPSQETQYF
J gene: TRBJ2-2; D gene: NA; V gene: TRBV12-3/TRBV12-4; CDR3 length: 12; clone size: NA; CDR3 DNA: TGTGCCAGCACCCGGGTAGGCGGGGAGCTGTTTTTT; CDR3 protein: CASTRVGGELFF
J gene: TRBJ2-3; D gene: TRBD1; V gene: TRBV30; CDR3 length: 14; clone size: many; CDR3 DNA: TGTGCCTGGAGTGGGGGGACAGGGGGAGATACGCAGTATTTT; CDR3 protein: CAWSGGTGGDTQYF
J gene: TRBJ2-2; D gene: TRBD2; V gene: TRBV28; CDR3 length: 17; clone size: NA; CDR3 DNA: TGTGCCAGCAGTTTATTTCCTAGCGGGGCGAACACCGGGGAGCTGTTTTTT; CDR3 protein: CASSLFPSGANTGELFF
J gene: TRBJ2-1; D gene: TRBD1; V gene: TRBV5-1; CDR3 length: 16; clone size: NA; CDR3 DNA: TGCGCCAGCAGCTTGCCCGGGACAGGGGAGAATAATGAGCAGTTCTTC; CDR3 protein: CASSLPGTGENNEQFF
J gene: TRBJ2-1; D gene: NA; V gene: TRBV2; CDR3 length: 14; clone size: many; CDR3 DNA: TGTGCCAGCAGTGACAGGGATGGGGGCAATGAGCAGTTCTTC; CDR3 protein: CASSDRDGGNEQFF
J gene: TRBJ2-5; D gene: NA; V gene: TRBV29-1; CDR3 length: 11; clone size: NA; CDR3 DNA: TGCAGCGTTGGCAGCCAAGAGACCCAGTACTTC; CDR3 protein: CSVGSQETQYF